This T cell receptor beta chain derives from a study of monozygotic twins with inflammatory bowel disease. Broader study findings: Nothing supported a single strong signal or clonotype that was associated with IBD.

One entry per CDR3 protein, without DNA, is what TCRdb gives after re-calling the 5' RACE reads. The specimen's table records some 190,000 distinct CDR3 sequences. As concerns this clonotype: The antigen remains unidentified.

Germline CDR1 reads SEHNR; CDR2 reads FQNEAQ (reference sequence). The CDR3 has 15 amino acids. Input material: blood. The rearrangement joins TRBV7-9 to TRBJ1-5; TCRdb returns TRBD1, unconfirmable since there is no DNA. This TCR was sampled from a human donor with ulcerative colitis or Crohn's disease, or a healthy co-twin of an affected twin (not recorded which). CDR3 amino acids: CASSLAGGSDQPQHF.